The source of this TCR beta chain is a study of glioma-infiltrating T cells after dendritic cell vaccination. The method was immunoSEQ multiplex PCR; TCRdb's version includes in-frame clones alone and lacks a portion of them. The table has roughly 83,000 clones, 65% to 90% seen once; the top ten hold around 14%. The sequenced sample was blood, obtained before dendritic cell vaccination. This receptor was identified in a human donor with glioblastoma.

Here the CDR3 DNA reads TGTGCCAGCAGCAGAGGGGAGACCCAGTACTTC. Amino acid sequence: CASSRGETQYF. The chain couples TRBV9 to TRBJ2-5; possibly TRBD2 for D (5 bases). V dropped 4 bases and J dropped 5 bases, with 6 bases sitting between them. The CDR3 runs to 11 residues. CDR1 and CDR2 from the germline V gene are SGDLS and YYNGEE.